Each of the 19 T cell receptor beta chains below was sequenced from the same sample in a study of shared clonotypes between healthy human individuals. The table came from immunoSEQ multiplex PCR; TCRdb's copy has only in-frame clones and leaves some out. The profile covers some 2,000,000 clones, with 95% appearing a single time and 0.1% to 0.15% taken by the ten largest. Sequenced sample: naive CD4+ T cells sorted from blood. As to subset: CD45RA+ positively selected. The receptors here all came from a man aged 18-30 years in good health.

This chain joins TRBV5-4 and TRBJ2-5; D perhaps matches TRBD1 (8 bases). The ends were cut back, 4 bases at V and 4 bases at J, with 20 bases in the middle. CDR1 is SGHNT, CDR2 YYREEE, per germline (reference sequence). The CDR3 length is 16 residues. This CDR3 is CASSPRGGQGAETQYF. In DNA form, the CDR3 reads TGTGCCAGCAGCCCCAGGGGGGGGCAGGGGGCAGAGACCCAGTACTTC.

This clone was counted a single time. For the CDR3, the DNA is TGTGCCAGTAAGGAATCCGGAATCTATGGCTACACCTTC. Amino acids: CASKESGIYGYTF. The gene calls are TRBV19 and TRBJ1-2; D gene ambiguous. Germline V gene sequence: CDR1 LNHDA, CDR2 SQIVND (reference sequence). The CDR3 extends over 13 amino acids. The V gene lost 7 bases and the J gene lost 4 bases, with 13 bases spanning the gap.

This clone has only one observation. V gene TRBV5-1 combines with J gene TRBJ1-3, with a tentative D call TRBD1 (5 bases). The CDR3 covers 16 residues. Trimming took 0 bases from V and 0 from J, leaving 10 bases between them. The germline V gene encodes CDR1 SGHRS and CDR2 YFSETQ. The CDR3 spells CASSLGQSFSGNTIYF. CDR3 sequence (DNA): TGCGCCAGCAGCTTGGGACAGTCCTTCTCTGGAAACACCATATATTTT.

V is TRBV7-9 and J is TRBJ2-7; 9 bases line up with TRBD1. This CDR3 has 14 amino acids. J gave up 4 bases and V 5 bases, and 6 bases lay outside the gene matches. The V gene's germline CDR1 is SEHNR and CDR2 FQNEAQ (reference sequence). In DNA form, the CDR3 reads TGTGCCAGCAGCCGTGGACAGGGGACTTACGAGCAGTACTTC. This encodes CASSRGQGTYEQYF.

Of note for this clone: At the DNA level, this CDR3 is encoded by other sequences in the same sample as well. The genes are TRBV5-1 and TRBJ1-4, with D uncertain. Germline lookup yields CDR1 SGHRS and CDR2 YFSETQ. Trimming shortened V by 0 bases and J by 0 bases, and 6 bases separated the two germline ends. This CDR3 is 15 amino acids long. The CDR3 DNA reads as TGCGCCAGCAGCTTGGTGGCTGCAACTAATGAAAAACTGTTTTTT. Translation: CASSLVAATNEKLFF.

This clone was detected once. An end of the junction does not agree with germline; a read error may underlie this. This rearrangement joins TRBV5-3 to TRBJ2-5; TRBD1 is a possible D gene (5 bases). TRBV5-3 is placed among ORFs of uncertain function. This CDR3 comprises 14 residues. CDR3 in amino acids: CASSLDSGQETQYF. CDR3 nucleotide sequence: TGTGCCAGCAGCTTGGATTCAGGGCAAGAGACCCAGTACTTC.

CDR3 DNA: TGCGCCAGCAGCGTACACAGGGAGGGACAAGAGACCCAGTACTTC. Translating it yields CASSVHREGQETQYF. V is TRBV5-1 and J is TRBJ2-5, with a tentative D call TRBD2 (7 bases). This CDR3 spans 15 amino acids. The ends were cut back, 4 bases at V and 2 bases at J, with 15 bases in the middle. Germline lookup yields CDR1 SGHRS and CDR2 YFSETQ. The full variable domain, completed using reference TRBV5-1 and TRBJ2-5, is KAGVTQTPRYLIKTRGQQVTLSCSPISGHRSVSWYQQTPGQGLQFLFEYFSETQRNKGNFPGRFSGRQFSNSRSEMNVSTLELGDSALYLCASSVHREGQETQYFGPGTRLLVL.

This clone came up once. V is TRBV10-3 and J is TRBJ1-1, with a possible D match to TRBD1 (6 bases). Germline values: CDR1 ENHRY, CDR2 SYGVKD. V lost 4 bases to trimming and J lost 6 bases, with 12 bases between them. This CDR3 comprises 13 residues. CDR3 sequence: CAISASYRAEAFF. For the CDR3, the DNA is TGTGCCATCAGTGCTAGCTACAGGGCTGAAGCTTTCTTT.

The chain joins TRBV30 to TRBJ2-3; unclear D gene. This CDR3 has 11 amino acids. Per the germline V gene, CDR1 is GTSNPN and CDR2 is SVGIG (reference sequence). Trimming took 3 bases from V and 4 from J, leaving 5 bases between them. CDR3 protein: CAWRQSDTQYF. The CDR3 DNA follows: TGTGCCTGGAGACAATCAGATACGCAGTATTTT.

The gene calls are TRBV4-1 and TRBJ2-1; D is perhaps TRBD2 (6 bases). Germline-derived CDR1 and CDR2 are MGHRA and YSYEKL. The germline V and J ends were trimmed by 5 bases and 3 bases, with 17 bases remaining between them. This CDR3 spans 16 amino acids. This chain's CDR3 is CASSSPGGKDYNEQFF. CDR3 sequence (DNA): TGCGCCAGCAGCTCCCCCGGGGGAAAAGACTACAATGAGCAGTTCTTC.

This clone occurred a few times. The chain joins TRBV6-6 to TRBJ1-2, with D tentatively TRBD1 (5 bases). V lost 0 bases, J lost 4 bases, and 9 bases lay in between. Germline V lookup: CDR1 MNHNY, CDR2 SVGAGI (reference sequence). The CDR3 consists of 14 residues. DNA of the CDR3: TGTGCCAGCAGTTACTCGGGGACCCTCTATGGCTACACCTTC. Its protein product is CASSYSGTLYGYTF.

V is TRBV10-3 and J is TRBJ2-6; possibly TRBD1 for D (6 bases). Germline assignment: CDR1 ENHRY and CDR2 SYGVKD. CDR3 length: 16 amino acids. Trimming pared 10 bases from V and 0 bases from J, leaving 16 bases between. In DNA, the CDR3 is TGTGCCACGACACAGGGTGGGCCCTCTGGGGCCAACGTCCTGACTTTC. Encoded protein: CATTQGGPSGANVLTF.

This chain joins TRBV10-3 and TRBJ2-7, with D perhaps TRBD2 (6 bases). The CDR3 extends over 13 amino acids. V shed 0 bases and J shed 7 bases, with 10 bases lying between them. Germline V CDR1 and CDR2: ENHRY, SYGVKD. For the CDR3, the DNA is TGTGCCATCAGTGAGTCGGAGGGACGAGAGCAGTACTTC. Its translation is CAISESEGREQYF.

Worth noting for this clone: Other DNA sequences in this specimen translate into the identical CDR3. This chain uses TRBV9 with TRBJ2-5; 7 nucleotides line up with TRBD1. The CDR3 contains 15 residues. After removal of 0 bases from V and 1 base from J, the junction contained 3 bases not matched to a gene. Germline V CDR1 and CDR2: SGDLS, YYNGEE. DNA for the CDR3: TGTGCCAGCAGCGTAGCCCCAGGGGGCCAAGAGACCCAGTACTTC. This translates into CASSVAPGGQETQYF.

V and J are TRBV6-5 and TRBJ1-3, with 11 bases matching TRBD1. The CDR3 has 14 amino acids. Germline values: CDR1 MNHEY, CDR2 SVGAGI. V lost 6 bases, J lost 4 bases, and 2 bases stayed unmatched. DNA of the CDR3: TGTGCCAGCAGGGACAGGGGGCACGGAAACACCATATATTTT. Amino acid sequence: CASRDRGHGNTIYF.

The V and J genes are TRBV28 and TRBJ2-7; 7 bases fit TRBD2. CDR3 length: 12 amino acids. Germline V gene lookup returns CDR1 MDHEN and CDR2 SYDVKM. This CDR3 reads CASGEGLGEQYF. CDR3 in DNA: TGTGCTTCGGGGGAGGGCCTAGGCGAGCAGTACTTC. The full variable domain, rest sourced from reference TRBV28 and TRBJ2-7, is DVKVTQSSRYLVKRTGEKVFLECVQDMDHENMFWYRQDPGLGLRLIYFSYDVKMKEKGDIPEGYSVSREKKERFSLILESASTNQTSMYLCASGEGLGEQYFGPGTRLTVT.

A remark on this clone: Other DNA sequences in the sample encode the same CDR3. The CDR3 is CASSLRQGETQYF. As DNA, the CDR3 is TGTGCCAGCAGCTTACGGCAGGGCGAGACCCAGTACTTC. The chain couples TRBV11-3 to TRBJ2-5; D perhaps matches TRBD1 (5 bases). Germline CDR1 reads SGHNT; CDR2 reads YENEEA. The CDR3 is 13 amino acids. V was pared by 2 bases and J by 5 bases, with 9 bases between.

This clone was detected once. The CDR3 sequence is CASSLGRGHNTQYF. The CDR3 DNA reads as TGTGCCAGCAGCTTGGGGCGGGGCCACAATACGCAGTATTTT. The genes are TRBV5-4 and TRBJ2-3; TRBD2 might be the D (6 bases). Germline assignment: CDR1 SGHNT and CDR2 YYREEE (reference sequence). The CDR3 is made up of 14 amino acids. V was cut by 0 bases and J by 7 bases, with 12 bases left in between.

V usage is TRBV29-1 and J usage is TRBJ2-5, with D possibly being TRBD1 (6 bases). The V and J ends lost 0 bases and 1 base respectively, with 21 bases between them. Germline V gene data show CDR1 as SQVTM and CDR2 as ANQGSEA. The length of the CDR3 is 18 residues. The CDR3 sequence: CSVEDMTWGTPPQETQYF. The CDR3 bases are TGCAGCGTTGAAGACATGACGTGGGGGACACCACCCCAAGAGACCCAGTACTTC.